Each of the 11 T cell receptor beta chains below was sequenced from the same sample in a study of blood T cell repertoires in COVID-19. Produced via immunoSEQ multiplex PCR; TCRdb's table is partial and in-frame only. The sample has more than 250,000 clones, approximately 90% seen once. The sample consisted of PBMCs or T cells enriched from blood (not recorded which). The receptor set was obtained from a woman younger than 35 who had recovered from COVID-19.

CDR3 amino acids: CASSRLPGYTEAFF. DNA of the CDR3: TGTGCCAGCAGCCGCCTCCCCGGTTACACTGAAGCTTTCTTT. The chain couples TRBV7-2 to TRBJ1-1; no firm D call. In germline, CDR1 is SGHTA, CDR2 FQGNSA. This CDR3 comprises 14 residues. V was shortened by 5 bases and J by 3 bases, with 13 bases between the two germline ends.

CDR3 region: CASSLRAGGPDTQYF. The CDR3 nucleotides are TGTGCCAGCAGCCTTCGAGCGGGAGGGCCCGATACGCAGTATTTT. The chain employs TRBV7-7 and TRBJ2-3, with 10 bases aligning to TRBD2. Trimming took 5 bases from V and 6 from J; bases not matched to a gene: 8. Germline assignment: CDR1 SSHAT and CDR2 FNYEAQ (reference sequence). The CDR3 loop spans 15 amino acids.

This chain uses TRBV3-1 (or the pseudogene TRBV3-2) with TRBJ1-2; 9 positions match TRBD1. V shed 3 bases, J shed 7 bases, and the junction held 0 bases outside the gene matches. CDR1 is LGHDT, CDR2 YNNKEL, per germline (reference sequence). The CDR3 has 12 amino acids. The CDR3 is CASSQTGGGYTF. CDR3 sequence (DNA): TGTGCCAGCAGCCAGACAGGGGGTGGCTACACCTTC.

As concerns this clone: The junction differs from germline at one of its ends, possibly a read error. This chain links TRBV5-8 with TRBJ2-2; 11 positions agree with TRBD2. CDR1 is SGHTS and CDR2 is YDEGEE in the germline V gene. This CDR3 is 17 amino acids long. The CDR3 coding sequence is TGTGCCAGCACCTTGACTAGCGGGGCGTCCCTCACCGGGGAGCTGTTTTTT. Translation gives CASTLTSGASLTGELFF.

This clone has only one observation. The gene calls are TRBV4-1 and TRBJ1-6; weak D call: TRBD1 (5 bases). CDR3 length: 16 residues. V shed 2 bases and J shed 10 bases, with 18 bases lying between them. Germline-derived CDR1 and CDR2 are MGHRA and YSYEKL. CDR3 DNA: TGCGCCAGCAGCCAAAATACAGGTCTGCGGGGGTCACCCCTCCACTTT. It translates to CASSQNTGLRGSPLHF.

This chain links TRBV10-3 with TRBJ2-5; D is unresolved. Germline CDR1 reads ENHRY; CDR2 reads SYGVKD. Trimming shortened V by 6 bases and J by 2 bases, and 10 bases separated the two germline ends. CDR3 length equals 13 residues. CDR3 bases: TGTGCCATCAGAGAGCCGGTACAAGAGACCCAGTACTTC. It is translated as CAIREPVQETQYF.

The chain has TRBV30 and TRBJ2-1, with D uncertain. The CDR3 sequence is 12 residues long. Trimming removed 3 bases at V and 8 bases at J, with 11 bases between. Germline V gives CDR1 GTSNPN, CDR2 SVGIG (reference sequence). CDR3 sequence reads: CAWSSPSYEQFF. The CDR3 DNA sequence: TGTGCCTGGAGCTCCCCTTCTTATGAGCAGTTCTTC.

The rearrangement uses TRBV9 and TRBJ2-7, with D perhaps matching TRBD2 (5 bases). CDR3 length: 14 residues. Trimming left V 3 bases short and J 6 bases short, with 16 bases between. Germline lookup yields CDR1 SGDLS and CDR2 YYNGEE. The CDR3 sequence: CASSAGLSAVEQYF. CDR3 bases: TGTGCCAGCAGCGCGGGGTTATCGGCCGTCGAGCAGTACTTC.

The rearrangement joins TRBV20-1 to TRBJ2-5, with TRBD2 matching 15 bases. The CDR3 extends over 18 amino acids. Per germline, CDR1 DFQATT and CDR2 SNEGSKA (reference sequence). V gave up 3 bases and J gave up 4 bases; unmatched junction bases: 12. The CDR3 is CSASSGVGLAGGRETQYF. DNA for the CDR3: TGCAGTGCTAGTAGCGGAGTAGGACTAGCGGGGGGGCGAGAGACCCAGTACTTC.

J is TRBJ2-2 and V is TRBV18; D remains ambiguous. The V end was cut by 3 bases, the J end by 6 bases, with 8 bases between. Germline CDR1 and CDR2: KGHSH and LQKENI. The CDR3 is 13 residues long. CDR3: CASSPGHSGELFF. The CDR3 region has the DNA TGTGCCAGCTCACCGGGCCACTCCGGGGAGCTGTTTTTT.

Only a few counts were recorded for this clone. V gene TRBV19 combines with J gene TRBJ2-1, with TRBD2 matching 9 bases. Trimming at V came to 3 bases and at J to 7 bases, leaving 16 bases not matched to a gene. Germline CDR1 is LNHDA and CDR2 is SQIVND (reference sequence). The length of the CDR3 is 18 residues. The CDR3 sequence: CASSMFGSGSFHGNEQFF. Here the CDR3 DNA reads TGTGCCAGTAGTATGTTTGGTAGCGGGAGTTTCCACGGGAATGAGCAGTTCTTC.